Listed here are 22 T cell receptor beta chains from one sample, sequenced in a study of beta chain features in type 1 diabetes. Study-wide results and caveats: Moderate yet significant TCRB CDR3 shortening was seen in Type 1 diabetes patients in all four CD4+ subsets.

The authors reverse transcribed all of the isolated RNA, so sequencing captured expressed TCRB transcripts. Measured with immunoSEQ multiplex PCR; TCRdb has only the in-frame clones, and not every one. Seen here are about 700,000 clones, 10% to 15% observed once, and the top ten hold about 0.02%. These receptors have no known antigen. The sample was naive CD4+ T cells from blood. Every receptor here comes from a man aged 18-30 years with type 1 diabetes.

The chain employs TRBV12-5 and TRBJ2-5; the match to TRBD1 covers 7 bases. The CDR3 is 19 amino acids. Trimming at V came to 0 bases and at J to 2 bases, leaving 15 bases not matched to a gene. Germline V lookup: CDR1 LGHNT, CDR2 FRNRAP. The CDR3 loop is CASGLVLFGGLTGQETQYF. The CDR3 nucleotides read TGTGCTAGTGGTTTGGTACTATTCGGCGGCTTGACAGGGCAAGAGACCCAGTACTTC. The whole variable domain, remainder taken from reference TRBV12-5 and TRBJ2-5, is DARVTQTPRHKVTEMGQEVTMRCQPILGHNTVFWYRQTMMQGLELLAYFRNRAPLDDSGMPKDRFSAEMPDATLATLKIQPSEPRDSAVYFCASGLVLFGGLTGQETQYFGPGTRLLVL.

This clone was counted a few times. This rearrangement joins TRBV15 to TRBJ1-2; no definite D call. Per germline, CDR1 LNHNV and CDR2 YYDKDF (reference sequence). V lost 5 bases to trimming and J lost 5 bases, with 18 bases between them. The CDR3 spans 15 residues. CDR3 region: CATSARREGWYGYTF. CDR3 bases: TGTGCCACCAGCGCCCGACGGGAGGGCTGGTATGGCTACACCTTC.

The chain combines TRBV10-1 with TRBJ1-1; D remains ambiguous. V was trimmed by 7 bases and J by 0 bases, leaving 12 bases between them. Germline CDR1 is WNHNN and CDR2 is SYGVQD (reference sequence). CDR3 length equals 14 residues. CDR3 sequence reads: CASNPGGVNTEAFF. Written as DNA, the CDR3 is TGCGCCAGCAACCCAGGCGGGGTGAACACTGAAGCTTTCTTT.

With regard to this clone: The sample holds other DNA sequences that translate to the same CDR3. V usage is TRBV5-1 and J usage is TRBJ1-1, with D possibly TRBD1 on 6 matching bases. Looked up from germline, CDR1 is SGHRS and CDR2 is YFSETQ. The CDR3 covers 14 residues. Trimming took off 0 bases at V and 5 bases at J, with 11 bases between the two ends. The CDR3 protein is CASSLAGGGTEAFF. DNA of the CDR3: TGCGCCAGCAGCTTGGCCGGGGGCGGAACTGAAGCTTTCTTT.

The chain couples TRBV14 to TRBJ2-7; D remains ambiguous. The CDR3 covers 12 residues. The V gene lost 3 bases and the J gene lost 6 bases, with 9 bases spanning the gap. Looked up from germline, CDR1 is SGHDN and CDR2 is FVKESK. This chain's CDR3 is CASSQPSFEQYF. The DNA for the CDR3 is TGTGCCAGCAGCCAGCCAAGTTTCGAGCAGTACTTC.

The table lists this clone with a few counts. The V call is TRBV5-1, the J call TRBJ2-7, with D unclear. V lost 2 bases to trimming and J lost 7 bases, with 13 bases between them. CDR1 and CDR2 from the germline V gene are SGHRS and YFSETQ. There are 13 residues in the CDR3. CDR3: CASSFTAPLEQYF. The CDR3 DNA sequence: TGCGCCAGCAGCTTTACCGCACCTCTGGAGCAGTACTTC.

CDR3 in DNA: TGTGCCAGCAGTGAATTATCTAGCCTGGGCGAAGCTTTCTTT. Translating gives CASSELSSLGEAFF. J is TRBJ1-1 and V is TRBV25-1; D unclear. This CDR3 has 14 residues. Germline values: CDR1 MGHDK, CDR2 SYGVNS. V dropped 1 base and J dropped 8 bases, with 14 bases sitting between them. Based on the CDR3 plus reference TRBV25-1 and TRBJ1-1, the full variable domain is EADIYQTPRYLVIGTGKKITLECSQTMGHDKMYWYQQDPGMELHLIHYSYGVNSTEKGDLSSESTVSRIRTEHFPLTLESARPSHTSQYLCASSELSSLGEAFFGQGTRLTVV.

V and J are TRBV5-1 and TRBJ2-7; 10 bases line up with TRBD1. Per the germline V gene, CDR1 is SGHRS and CDR2 is YFSETQ. The CDR3 is made up of 16 amino acids. Trimming took 4 bases from V and 0 from J; bases not matched to a gene: 7. The CDR3 region is CASSPLGQGSSYEQYF. The CDR3 DNA follows: TGCGCCAGCAGCCCACTGGGACAGGGGAGCTCCTACGAGCAGTACTTC.

About this clone: Other DNA sequences in this sample translate to the same CDR3. The chain joins TRBV29-1 to TRBJ1-2; D not certain. Germline V gene sequence: CDR1 SQVTM, CDR2 ANQGSEA. With 4 bases removed from V and 4 bases from J, the gap between germline ends came to 10 bases. CDR3 length equals 12 residues. CDR3 nucleotide sequence: TGCAGCGTTGCCGAAGGGAGCTATGGCTACACCTTC. It encodes CSVAEGSYGYTF. The full variable domain, completed using reference TRBV29-1 and TRBJ1-2, is SAVISQKPSRDICQRGTSLTIQCQVDSQVTMMFWYRQQPGQSLTLIATANQGSEATYESGFVIDKFPISRPNLTFSTLTVSNMSPEDSSIYLCSVAEGSYGYTFGSGTRLTVV.

The genes are TRBV30 and TRBJ1-4, with unresolved D. Germline V gene data show CDR1 as GTSNPN and CDR2 as SVGIG (reference sequence). Trimming shortened V by 2 bases and J by 11 bases, and 24 bases separated the two germline ends. The CDR3 loop spans 16 amino acids. Here the CDR3 reads CAWSISPDSLTGKLFF. The CDR3 DNA follows: TGTGCCTGGAGTATATCCCCGGACTCCCTAACTGGGAAACTGTTTTTT.

The chain is built from TRBV7-9 and TRBJ2-3; 9 bases are a match to TRBD1. Germline CDR1 is SEHNR and CDR2 is FQNEAQ (reference sequence). V lost 6 bases and J lost 6; bases outside the gene matches: 10. The CDR3 loop spans 15 amino acids. The DNA of the CDR3 is TGTGCCAGCAGAGGGACAGGGTTCAGTTCGGATACGCAGTATTTT. Encoded protein: CASRGTGFSSDTQYF. The complete variable domain, with remaining parts taken from reference TRBV7-9 and TRBJ2-3, reads DTGVSQNPRHKITKRGQNVTFRCDPISEHNRLYWYRQTLGQGPEFLTYFQNEAQLEKSRLLSDRFSAERPKGSFSTLEIQRTEQGDSAMYLCASRGTGFSSDTQYFGPGTRLTVL.

The CDR3 nucleotides read TGTGCCAGCAGCTTGACGGGGAAAGGAACAGATACGCAGTATTTT. The encoded protein is CASSLTGKGTDTQYF. The genes are TRBV5-6 and TRBJ2-3, with D perhaps matching TRBD2 (5 bases). This CDR3 is built from 15 residues. The germline V gene has CDR1 SGHDT and CDR2 YYEEEE. Trimming removed 1 base from V and 3 bases from J, with 12 bases in between.

Only a few counts were recorded for this clone. V and J are TRBV5-1 and TRBJ2-1; TRBD2 matches 7 bases. From germline, CDR1 is SGHRS and CDR2 YFSETQ. V was clipped by 4 bases and J by 2 bases; unmatched bases: 6. The CDR3 sequence is 15 residues long. This CDR3 is CASSPSLATYNEQFF. The CDR3 DNA reads TGCGCCAGCAGCCCGTCACTAGCGACCTACAATGAGCAGTTCTTC.

This chain links TRBV4-2 with TRBJ1-5; D perhaps matches TRBD1 (5 bases). Germline CDR1 reads LGHNA; CDR2 reads YNFKEQ. The CDR3 length is 16 residues. V was shortened by 0 bases and J by 4 bases, with 13 bases between the two germline ends. CDR3 coding DNA: TGTGCCAGCAGCCAAGAGACCCCGGGGCTTAATCAGCCCCAGCATTTT. This codes for CASSQETPGLNQPQHF.

This clone was observed a few times. The rearrangement links TRBV5-6 to TRBJ1-4; D call uncertain. Germline CDR1 and CDR2: SGHDT and YYEEEE. This CDR3 spans 17 amino acids. The V end was cut by 0 bases, the J end by 2 bases, with 14 bases between. DNA of the CDR3: TGTGCCAGCAGCTTGGCCGTGCAGGACTGGACTAATGAAAAACTGTTTTTT. This sequence encodes CASSLAVQDWTNEKLFF.

This clone has just a few counts. V and J are TRBV5-1 and TRBJ1-4, with a weak D call TRBD1 (5 bases). V lost 4 bases to trimming and J lost 7 bases, with 17 bases between them. The CDR3 runs to 15 residues. The germline V gene encodes CDR1 SGHRS and CDR2 YFSETQ. DNA of the CDR3: TGCGCCAGCAGCGGGGCCGCCCGGGAAGGTGAAAAACTGTTTTTT. It is translated as CASSGAAREGEKLFF.

This clone was detected only a few times. The chain has TRBV7-2 and TRBJ2-7; 8 nucleotides align to TRBD2. CDR1 and CDR2 from the germline V gene are SGHTA and FQGNSA. There are 15 residues in the CDR3. Unmatched junction bases numbered 10, after V lost 5 bases and J lost 4 bases. The CDR3 spells CASSGTGTSFYEQYF. DNA for the CDR3: TGTGCCAGCAGCGGAACCGGGACTAGTTTTTACGAGCAGTACTTC.

This clone was counted between two and nine times. The genes are TRBV10-3 and TRBJ2-3, with D perhaps given as TRBD1 or TRBD2 (5 bases each). Trimming cost V 10 bases and J 4 bases, with 12 bases left between them. Looked up from germline, CDR1 is ENHRY and CDR2 is SYGVKD. The CDR3 contains 12 residues. CDR3 nucleotides: TGTGCCAGTGGAGAGGGGTCAGATACGCAGTATTTT. Its translation: CASGEGSDTQYF.

This clone was seen only a few times. This chain joins TRBV30 and TRBJ1-5; D is uncertain. V lost 2 bases to trimming and J lost 0 bases, with 11 bases between them. This CDR3 spans 15 amino acids. Germline V gives CDR1 GTSNPN, CDR2 SVGIG (reference sequence). In DNA, the CDR3 is TGTGCCTGGAGTATTGGGCGGTATAGCAATCAGCCCCAGCATTTT. Encoded protein: CAWSIGRYSNQPQHF.

In this sample, this clone turned up a few times. The rearrangement uses TRBV5-6 and TRBJ1-2, with 7 bases identical to TRBD1. This CDR3 comprises 14 residues. J gave up 5 bases and V 6 bases, and 10 bases lay outside the gene matches. From germline, CDR1 is SGHDT and CDR2 YYEEEE. The CDR3 nucleotides read TGTGCCAGCAACTCCCTGACAGGGAGGTATGGCTACACCTTC. The encoded protein is CASNSLTGRYGYTF.

Only a few counts were recorded for this clone. The chain employs TRBV4-2 and TRBJ2-2; tentative D call: TRBD1 (5 bases). V was clipped by 1 base and J by 1 base, with 10 bases between them. This CDR3 is 16 amino acids long. The germline gives CDR1 LGHNA, CDR2 YNFKEQ. The CDR3 DNA reads TGTGCCAGCAGCCAAGTTCAGGGCAGGAACACCGGGGAGCTGTTTTTT. This gives the protein CASSQVQGRNTGELFF.

V is TRBV28 and J is TRBJ2-1, with 9 bases fitting TRBD1. CDR1 MDHEN and CDR2 SYDVKM come from the germline V gene. Trimming at V came to 6 bases and at J to 4 bases, leaving 4 bases not matched to a gene. The length of the CDR3 is 14 residues. CDR3 in amino acids: CASRTGQGYNEQFF. The CDR3 DNA reads TGTGCCAGCAGAACGGGACAGGGTTACAATGAGCAGTTCTTC.